The 18 T cell receptor beta chains reported below all come from one sample, sequenced in a study of T cell responses to AZD1222 COVID-19 vaccine. TCRdb's copy holds only in-frame clones and misses some; the assay was immunoSEQ multiplex PCR. The sample lists 90,000 to 120,000 clones, 85% to 90% occurring once. The material sequenced was peripheral blood, taken on day 0 of AZD1222 vaccination. The receptors were gathered from an adult in good health.

The chain uses TRBV27 and TRBJ1-1; 7 nucleotides match TRBD1. Germline V gene sequence: CDR1 MNHEY, CDR2 SMNVEV (reference sequence). V trimming: 9 bases; J trimming: 2 bases; junction bases outside the gene matches: 3. The CDR3 covers 12 residues. CDR3 region: CASRQGNTEAFF. CDR3 sequence (DNA): TGTGCCAGTAGACAGGGTAACACTGAAGCTTTCTTT.

This chain connects TRBV3-1 (or the pseudogene TRBV3-2) to TRBJ2-7; the D call may be TRBD1 or TRBD2 (5 bases each). Per the germline V gene, CDR1 is LGHDT and CDR2 is YNNKEL (reference sequence). This CDR3 has 12 residues. The V end lost 5 bases, the J end lost 7 bases, and 12 bases lay between the germline ends. DNA of the CDR3: TGTGCCAGCAGCTCAGGGACGCGGGAGCAGTACTTC. Its translation: CASSSGTREQYF.

V gene TRBV27 combines with J gene TRBJ2-7; a weak D match, TRBD2 (5 bases). V was trimmed by 5 bases and J by 6 bases, leaving 23 bases between them. This CDR3 comprises 16 residues. CDR1 is MNHEY and CDR2 is SMNVEV in the germline V gene (reference sequence). The CDR3 loop reads CASSTTTSLRGSEQYF. CDR3 sequence (DNA): TGTGCCAGCAGTACCACGACATCCCTTCGTGGGAGCGAGCAGTACTTC.

The chain links TRBV7-2 to TRBJ1-3, with D perhaps matching TRBD1 (6 bases). Germline CDR1 reads SGHTA; CDR2 reads FQGNSA. Trimming took 5 bases from V and 4 from J, leaving 9 bases between them. CDR3 length: 13 residues. This CDR3 is CASSPGTGNTIYF. Here the CDR3 DNA reads TGTGCCAGCAGCCCCGGGACAGGAAACACCATATATTTT. Full variable domain (remainder filled in from reference TRBV7-2 and TRBJ1-3): GAGVSQSPSNKVTEKGKDVELRCDPISGHTALYWYRQSLGQGLEFLIYFQGNSAPDKSGLPSDRFSAERTGGSVSTLTIQRTQQEDSAVYLCASSPGTGNTIYFGEGSWLTVV.

This clone was counted once. The gene calls are TRBV28 and TRBJ2-1, with D unclear. CDR3 length: 16 residues. The germline V and J ends were trimmed by 8 bases and 0 bases, with 17 bases remaining between them. In germline, CDR1 is MDHEN, CDR2 SYDVKM. For the CDR3, the DNA is TGTGCCAGCGACGACGCGGTCACCAGCTCCTACAATGAGCAGTTCTTC. It specifies CASDDAVTSSYNEQFF.

This chain links TRBV19 with TRBJ2-1; 10 bases fit TRBD1. Germline assignment: CDR1 LNHDA and CDR2 SQIVND (reference sequence). The junction had 7 bases not matched to a gene; V was cut back by 10 bases and J by 4 bases. The CDR3 is made up of 14 amino acids. In DNA, the CDR3 is TGTGCCATCCCGGGACAGGGGCAATACAATGAGCAGTTCTTC. It codes for CAIPGQGQYNEQFF.

CDR3 sequence: CASKREGLSNEQFF. Written as DNA, the CDR3 is TGTGCCAGCAAGCGGGAGGGCCTCAGTAATGAGCAGTTCTTC. The chain couples TRBV2 to TRBJ2-1; 10 bases agree with TRBD2. The CDR3 is made up of 14 amino acids. V lost 7 bases, J lost 7 bases, and 7 bases stayed unmatched. Germline loops: CDR1 SNHLY, CDR2 FYNNEI.

The CDR3 region has the DNA TGTGCCAGTAGTATTGGCCTAGCGGGAGCGGGTGAGCAGTTCTTC. Translating it yields CASSIGLAGAGEQFF. The gene calls are TRBV19 and TRBJ2-1; 10 bases fit TRBD2. The germline gives CDR1 LNHDA, CDR2 SQIVND (reference sequence). J was trimmed by 9 bases and V by 3 bases; bases with no gene match: 8. The CDR3 runs to 15 residues.

In its sample, this clone was seen once. The V call is TRBV10-3, the J call TRBJ2-1; D unclear. Trimming removed 6 bases from V and 0 bases from J, with 12 bases in between. In germline, CDR1 is ENHRY, CDR2 SYGVKD. The CDR3 loop spans 15 amino acids. CDR3 in DNA: TGTGCCATCAGACTCACTCTTAGCTCCTACAATGAGCAGTTCTTC. Amino acids: CAIRLTLSSYNEQFF.

This clone has just one count. V gene TRBV5-3 combines with J gene TRBJ1-1; TRBD1 might be the D (6 bases). TRBV5-3 is filed as an ORF, its function uncertain. The CDR3 covers 12 residues. The V gene lost 10 bases and the J gene lost 6 bases, with 16 bases spanning the gap. CDR3 in amino acids: CAARGLGAEAFF. The CDR3 DNA sequence: TGTGCCGCGAGGGGGTTAGGCGCTGAAGCTTTCTTT.

The J gene is TRBJ1-1, the V gene TRBV28; TRBD1 matches 8 bases. Trimming removed 6 bases from V and 0 bases from J; junction bases left unmatched: 6. The germline V gene has CDR1 MDHEN and CDR2 SYDVKM. CDR3 length: 15 residues. The DNA of the CDR3 is TGTGCCAGCAGGCCTAGGACAGGGATGAACACTGAAGCTTTCTTT. It encodes CASRPRTGMNTEAFF.

This chain joins TRBV12-3 or TRBV12-4 and TRBJ2-7; D is undetermined. With 2 bases removed from V and 3 bases from J, the gap between germline ends came to 5 bases. CDR3 length equals 12 residues. CDR3 amino acids: CASSLISYEQYF. Written as DNA, the CDR3 is TGTGCCAGCAGTTTAATTAGCTACGAGCAGTACTTC.

This clone was counted many times. This rearrangement joins TRBV7-9 to TRBJ2-5; 7 nucleotides line up with TRBD2. Germline CDR1 SEHNR, CDR2 FQNEAQ (reference sequence). V lost 1 base, J lost 2 bases, and 7 bases stayed unmatched. The CDR3 extends over 16 amino acids. This CDR3 reads CASSLGLAELQETQYF. The DNA for the CDR3 is TGTGCCAGCAGCTTAGGGCTAGCGGAGCTACAAGAGACCCAGTACTTC.

The CDR3 DNA is TGTGCCAGCCCTCCTGGGGGGCCCCTCGGGACTGAAGCTTTCTTT. Translating it yields CASPPGGPLGTEAFF. V is TRBV6-4 and J is TRBJ1-1; TRBD1 is a possible D gene (6 bases). This CDR3 spans 15 amino acids. Germline V gene sequence: CDR1 MRHNA, CDR2 SNTAGT. The germline V and J ends were trimmed by 8 bases and 5 bases, with 21 bases remaining between them.

The V gene is TRBV28, the J gene TRBJ1-4; TRBD1 agrees at 10 bases. J lost 5 bases, V lost 5 bases, and 5 bases had no gene match. CDR1 and CDR2 from the germline V gene are MDHEN and SYDVKM. This CDR3 spans 15 amino acids. CDR3 nucleotide sequence: TGTGCCAGCAGTGGCCCGGGACAGGGGAATGAAAAACTGTTTTTT. Amino acids: CASSGPGQGNEKLFF.

In DNA form, the CDR3 reads TGTGCCAGCAGTGTCGGCAGGGAGGCAGGTGGCTACACCTTC. Its translation: CASSVGREAGGYTF. V gene TRBV25-1 combines with J gene TRBJ1-2, with D possibly matching TRBD1 (5 bases). The germline V gene has CDR1 MGHDK and CDR2 SYGVNS. V lost 4 bases and J 7 bases, leaving 16 bases between the germline ends. The CDR3 covers 14 residues.

This chain connects TRBV5-1 to TRBJ2-7, with D tentatively TRBD1 or TRBD2 (5 bases each). This CDR3 region has 14 residues. The germline CDR1 and CDR2 sequences are SGHRS and YFSETQ. V was shortened by 2 bases and J by 0 bases, with 9 bases between the two germline ends. This CDR3 is CASSFRGGSYEQYF. The CDR3 DNA follows: TGCGCCAGCAGCTTCCGGGGCGGCTCCTACGAGCAGTACTTC.

In nucleotides, the CDR3 is TGTGCCAGCAGTGAATCCAGGGGTAGAACTAATGAAAAACTGTTTTTT. Residues: CASSESRGRTNEKLFF. This chain connects TRBV25-1 to TRBJ1-4; D is perhaps TRBD1 (6 bases). The germline gives CDR1 MGHDK, CDR2 SYGVNS. Between the trimmed V and J ends, which lost 1 base and 1 base, there was a span of 10 bases. The CDR3 runs to 16 residues.